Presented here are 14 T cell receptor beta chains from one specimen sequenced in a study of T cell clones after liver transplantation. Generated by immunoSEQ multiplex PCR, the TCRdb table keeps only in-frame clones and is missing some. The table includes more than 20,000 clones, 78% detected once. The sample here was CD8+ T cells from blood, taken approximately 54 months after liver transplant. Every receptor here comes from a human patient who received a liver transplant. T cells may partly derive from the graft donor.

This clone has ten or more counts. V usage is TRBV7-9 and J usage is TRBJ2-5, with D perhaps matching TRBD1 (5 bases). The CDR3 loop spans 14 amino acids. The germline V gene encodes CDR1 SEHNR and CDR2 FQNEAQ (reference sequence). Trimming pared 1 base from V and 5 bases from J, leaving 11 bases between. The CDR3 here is CASSLVAGWETQYF. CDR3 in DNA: TGTGCCAGCAGCTTAGTTGCAGGGTGGGAGACCCAGTACTTC.

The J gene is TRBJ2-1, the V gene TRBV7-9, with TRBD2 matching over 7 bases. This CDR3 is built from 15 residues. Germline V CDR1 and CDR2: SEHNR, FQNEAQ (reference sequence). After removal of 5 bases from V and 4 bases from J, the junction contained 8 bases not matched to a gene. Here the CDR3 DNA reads TGTGCCAGCAGCCGTGAGGGGAGGGGTTACAATGAGCAGTTCTTC. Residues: CASSREGRGYNEQFF. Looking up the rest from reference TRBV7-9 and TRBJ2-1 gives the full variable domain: DTGVSQNPRHKITKRGQNVTFRCDPISEHNRLYWYRQTLGQGPEFLTYFQNEAQLEKSRLLSDRFSAERPKGSFSTLEIQRTEQGDSAMYLCASSREGRGYNEQFFGPGTRLTVL.

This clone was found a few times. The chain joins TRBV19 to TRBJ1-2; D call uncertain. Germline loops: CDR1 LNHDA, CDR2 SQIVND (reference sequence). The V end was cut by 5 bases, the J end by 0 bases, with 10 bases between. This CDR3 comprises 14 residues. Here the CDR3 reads CASSPEGANYGYTF. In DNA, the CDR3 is TGTGCCAGTAGTCCGGAAGGAGCTAACTATGGCTACACCTTC.

CDR3 sequence: CASSESTGYGTEAFF. Written as DNA, the CDR3 is TGCGCCAGCAGTGAGTCTACGGGGTATGGAACTGAAGCTTTCTTT. This chain connects TRBV10-2 to TRBJ1-1; D call uncertain. V was clipped by 0 bases and J by 5 bases, with 13 bases between them. From germline, CDR1 is WSHSY and CDR2 SAAADI. CDR3 size: 15 residues.

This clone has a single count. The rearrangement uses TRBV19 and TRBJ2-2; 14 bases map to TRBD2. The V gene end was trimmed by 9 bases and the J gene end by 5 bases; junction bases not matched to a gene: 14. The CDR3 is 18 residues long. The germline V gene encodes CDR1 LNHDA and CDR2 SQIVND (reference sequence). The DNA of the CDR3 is TGTGCCAGCCATTCCGGGACTAGCGGGGGAGTTGGTACCGGGGAGCTGTTTTTT. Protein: CASHSGTSGGVGTGELFF.

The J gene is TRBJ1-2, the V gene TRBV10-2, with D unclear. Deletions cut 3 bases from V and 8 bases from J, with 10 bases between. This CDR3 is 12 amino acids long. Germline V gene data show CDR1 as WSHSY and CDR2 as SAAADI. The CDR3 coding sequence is TGCGCCAGCAGTGATCGAGAGTTCGGCTACACCTTC. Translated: CASSDREFGYTF.

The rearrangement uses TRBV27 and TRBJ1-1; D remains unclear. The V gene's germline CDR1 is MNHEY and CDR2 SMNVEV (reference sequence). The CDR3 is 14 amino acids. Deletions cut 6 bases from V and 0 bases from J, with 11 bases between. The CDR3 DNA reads TGTGCCAGCAGATTTCCGGGGTTGAACACTGAAGCTTTCTTT. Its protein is CASRFPGLNTEAFF.

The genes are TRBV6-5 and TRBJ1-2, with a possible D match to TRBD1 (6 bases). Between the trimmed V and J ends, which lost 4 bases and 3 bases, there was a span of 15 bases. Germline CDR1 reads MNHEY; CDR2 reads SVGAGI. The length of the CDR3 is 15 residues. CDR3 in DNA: TGTGCCAGCAGTTCCCCAGGGGACATGGACTATGGCTACACCTTC. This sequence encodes CASSSPGDMDYGYTF.

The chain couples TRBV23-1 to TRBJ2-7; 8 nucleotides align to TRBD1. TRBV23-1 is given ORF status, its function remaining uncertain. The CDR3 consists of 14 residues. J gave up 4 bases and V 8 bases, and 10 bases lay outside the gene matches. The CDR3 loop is CASGRTGFFYEQYF. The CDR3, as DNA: TGCGCCAGCGGCCGGACAGGGTTTTTTTACGAGCAGTACTTC.

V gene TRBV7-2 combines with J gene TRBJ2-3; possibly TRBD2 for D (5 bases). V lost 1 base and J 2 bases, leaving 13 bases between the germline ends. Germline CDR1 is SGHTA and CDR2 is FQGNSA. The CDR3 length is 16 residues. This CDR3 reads CASSLVDSGITDTQYF. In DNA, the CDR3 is TGTGCCAGCAGCTTAGTTGACTCCGGGATCACAGATACGCAGTATTTT.

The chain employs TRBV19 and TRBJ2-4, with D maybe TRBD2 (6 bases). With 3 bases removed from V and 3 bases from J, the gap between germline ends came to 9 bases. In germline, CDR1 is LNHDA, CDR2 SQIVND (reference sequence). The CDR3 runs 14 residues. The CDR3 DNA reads TGTGCCAGTAGTATTGGGGGAGGCAAAAACATTCAGTACTTC. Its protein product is CASSIGGGKNIQYF.

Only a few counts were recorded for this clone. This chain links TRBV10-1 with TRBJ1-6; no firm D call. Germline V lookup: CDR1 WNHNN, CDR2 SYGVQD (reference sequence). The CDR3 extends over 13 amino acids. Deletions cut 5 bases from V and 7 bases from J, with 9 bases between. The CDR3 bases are TGCGCCAGCAGTCGAGTACAGAATTCACCCCTCCACTTT. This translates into CASSRVQNSPLHF.

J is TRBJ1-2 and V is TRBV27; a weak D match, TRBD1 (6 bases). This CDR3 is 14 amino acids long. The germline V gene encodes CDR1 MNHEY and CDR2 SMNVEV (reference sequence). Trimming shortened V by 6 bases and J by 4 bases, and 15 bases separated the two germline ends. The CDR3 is CASRTGTKIYGYTF. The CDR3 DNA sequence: TGTGCCAGCAGAACCGGGACAAAAATCTATGGCTACACCTTC.

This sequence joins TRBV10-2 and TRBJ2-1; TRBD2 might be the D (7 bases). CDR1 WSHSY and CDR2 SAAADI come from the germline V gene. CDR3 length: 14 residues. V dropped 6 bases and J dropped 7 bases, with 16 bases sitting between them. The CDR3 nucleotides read TGCGCCAGCAGGAAGGGGGGGCCTGGGAATGAGCAGTTCTTC. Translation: CASRKGGPGNEQFF.